This paragraph covers one T cell receptor (beta chain) sequence. Its antigen is unknown. Using a J-beta primer mix together with a sample-barcoded 5' primer, a second PCR was run for about 6 to 11 cycles. Researchers report that each sample yielded at least 2.5 million CDR3-containing paired-end reads. TCRdb fed the 5' RACE reads into MiXCR, producing one record per CDR3 protein. The sample comprises about 1.6 million distinct CDR3 sequences, 30% to 35% of which are singletons, and around 11% rests with the top ten. This record belongs to a study of blood T cells in healthy people across ages. Whole-study findings and limits: Long-lived donors exceeded aged donors in naive CD4+ cells and diversity. Observed TCR beta diversity showed a strong correlation with the percentage of naive T cells as measured by flow cytometry. Older age went with lower TCR beta diversity per million T cells, in a roughly linear way.

CDR3 size: 17 residues. Germline V gives CDR1 MNHNS, CDR2 SASEGT. With V trimmed by 7 bases and J by 6 bases, 17 bases remained unmatched. This TCR derives from a woman in her thirties in good health. Material: blood. The V and J genes are TRBV6-1 and TRBJ2-3; 9 bases fit TRBD2. The chain's CDR3 is CASKGPGRGGHGDTQYF. CDR3 bases: TGTGCCAGCAAAGGACCAGGGCGGGGGGGCCATGGCGATACGCAGTATTTT.